This is a list of T cell receptor beta chains from one sample in a study of blood T cell repertoires in COVID-19. The table came from immunoSEQ multiplex PCR; TCRdb's copy has only in-frame clones and leaves some out. The sample carries tens of thousands of clones, about 65% recorded once. Sequenced material: peripheral blood. The source of these receptors is a human donor in a cohort sampled during active COVID-19. CDR3s include the opening cysteine and the closing phenylalanine or tryptophan. The D gene is left open where the match is weak. Some rows mark clone size as missing; the rest say once, few, many or name a class of expanded clone.

clone_size: .; v_call: TRBV4-2; j_call: TRBJ2-3; d_call: .; cdr3_nt: TGTGCCAGCAGCCAAGATACTAGCTCTTATACGCAGTATTTT; cdr3_aa: CASSQDTSSYTQYF
clone_size: .; v_call: TRBV18; j_call: TRBJ2-1; d_call: .; cdr3_nt: TGTGCCAGCTCACCACCTAGCAGTGTTGAGCAGTTCTTC; cdr3_aa: CASSPPSSVEQFF
clone_size: few; v_call: TRBV10-3; j_call: TRBJ2-5; d_call: TRBD1; cdr3_nt: TGTGCCATCAAAGGACAGGAACAAGAGACCCAGTACTTC; cdr3_aa: CAIKGQEQETQYF
clone_size: many; v_call: TRBV5-4; j_call: TRBJ1-2; d_call: TRBD1; cdr3_nt: TGTGCCAGCAGCGGGGGACAGGGGATGGGTGGCTACACCTTC; cdr3_aa: CASSGGQGMGGYTF
clone_size: .; v_call: TRBV19; j_call: TRBJ2-7; d_call: TRBD2; cdr3_nt: TGTGCCAGTAGGCCAGCGGGGAGCTCCTACGAGCAGTACTTC; cdr3_aa: CASRPAGSSYEQYF
clone_size: many; v_call: TRBV6-6; j_call: TRBJ1-3; d_call: .; cdr3_nt: TGTGCCAGCAGTCCAGGGGCCCTCTCTGGAAACACCATATATTTT; cdr3_aa: CASSPGALSGNTIYF
clone_size: few; v_call: TRBV28; j_call: TRBJ2-7; d_call: .; cdr3_nt: TGTGCCAGCAGTTCTGAAACCCCACGGGAGAGGGGCTCCTACGAGCAGTACTTC; cdr3_aa: CASSSETPRERGSYEQYF
clone_size: .; v_call: TRBV3-1/TRBV3-2; j_call: TRBJ1-1; d_call: TRBD1; cdr3_nt: TGTGCCAGCAGCCAAGATTTAGGGACAGTCGGATCTTATTTCTTT; cdr3_aa: CASSQDLGTVGSYFF
clone_size: .; v_call: TRBV27; j_call: TRBJ1-1; d_call: .; cdr3_nt: TGTGCCAGCAGTTACTCCAGGGGTAGGGGTGAAGCTTTCTTT; cdr3_aa: CASSYSRGRGEAFF
clone_size: .; v_call: TRBV7-2; j_call: TRBJ2-3; d_call: .; cdr3_nt: TGTGCCAGCAGCCCAACCCCGGGAGATACGCAGTATTTT; cdr3_aa: CASSPTPGDTQYF
clone_size: .; v_call: TRBV10-3; j_call: TRBJ1-6; d_call: TRBD1; cdr3_nt: TGTGCCATCAGTGAGCGAGGACAGGGAAGGGGCACCTATAATTCACCCCTCCACTTT; cdr3_aa: CAISERGQGRGTYNSPLHF
clone_size: few; v_call: TRBV7-9; j_call: TRBJ1-2; d_call: .; cdr3_nt: TGTGCCAGCAGCCCCCGGAGTGAGAACTATGGCTACACCTTC; cdr3_aa: CASSPRSENYGYTF
clone_size: .; v_call: TRBV18; j_call: TRBJ1-2; d_call: .; cdr3_nt: TGTGCCAGCTCACCGGAAGCGGAGTCCTACTATGGCTACACCTTC; cdr3_aa: CASSPEAESYYGYTF
clone_size: .; v_call: TRBV10-3; j_call: TRBJ2-2; d_call: TRBD2; cdr3_nt: TGTGCCATCAGTGAGTCGCGAGCGGGAGGGGACACCGGGGAGCTGTTTTTT; cdr3_aa: CAISESRAGGDTGELFF
clone_size: .; v_call: TRBV7-9; j_call: TRBJ2-7; d_call: TRBD2; cdr3_nt: TGTGCCAGCAGTCCTAGCGGGAGACCCTCCTACGAGCAGTACTTC; cdr3_aa: CASSPSGRPSYEQYF
clone_size: large; v_call: TRBV27; j_call: TRBJ2-7; d_call: .; cdr3_nt: TGTGCCAGCAGGCCCCTCACAGAGAGGGATAACGAGCAGTACTTC; cdr3_aa: CASRPLTERDNEQYF
clone_size: few; v_call: TRBV28; j_call: TRBJ1-1; d_call: .; cdr3_nt: TGTGCCAGCAGCAATACGGGAGCCACTGAAGCTTTCTTT; cdr3_aa: CASSNTGATEAFF
clone_size: .; v_call: TRBV15; j_call: TRBJ2-1; d_call: TRBD2; cdr3_nt: TGTGCCACCAGCCGGACTAGCGGGGGACACAATGAGCAGTTCTTC; cdr3_aa: CATSRTSGGHNEQFF
clone_size: .; v_call: TRBV6-1; j_call: TRBJ1-5; d_call: .; cdr3_nt: TGTGCCAGCAGTGAACCACGGACAGGCAATCAGCCCCAGCATTTT; cdr3_aa: CASSEPRTGNQPQHF
clone_size: .; v_call: TRBV5-1; j_call: TRBJ2-7; d_call: .; cdr3_nt: TGCGCCAGCAGCTTGGACCTACCGGAGCAGTACTTC; cdr3_aa: CASSLDLPEQYF
clone_size: many; v_call: TRBV3-1/TRBV3-2; j_call: TRBJ2-2; d_call: TRBD1; cdr3_nt: TGTGCCAGCAGCCCCAGACTCAGCGGACAGGGGGCCACCGGGGAGCTGTTTTTT; cdr3_aa: CASSPRLSGQGATGELFF
clone_size: .; v_call: TRBV29-1; j_call: TRBJ1-1; d_call: .; cdr3_nt: TGCAGCGTCGACTCGACTCAACCGGGCACTGAAGCTTTCTTT; cdr3_aa: CSVDSTQPGTEAFF
clone_size: .; v_call: TRBV28; j_call: TRBJ1-5; d_call: TRBD1; cdr3_nt: TGTGCCAGCAGCCCTCGAAACATAAGACAGGGGAAAGGCAATCAGCCCCAGCATTTT; cdr3_aa: CASSPRNIRQGKGNQPQHF
clone_size: .; v_call: TRBV4-2; j_call: TRBJ2-5; d_call: .; cdr3_nt: TGTGCCAGCAGCCAAGAAACAGGGGAGACCCAGTACTTC; cdr3_aa: CASSQETGETQYF
clone_size: .; v_call: TRBV7-9; j_call: TRBJ2-3; d_call: .; cdr3_nt: TGTGCCAGCAGCTCCCTCTCTGACCGGGGATTAGTCACAGATACGCAGTATTTT; cdr3_aa: CASSSLSDRGLVTDTQYF
clone_size: .; v_call: TRBV7-2; j_call: TRBJ2-5; d_call: TRBD2; cdr3_nt: TGTGCCAGCACGGTTGGCGGGGGCCAAGAGACCCAGTACTTC; cdr3_aa: CASTVGGGQETQYF
clone_size: .; v_call: TRBV11-3; j_call: TRBJ2-7; d_call: .; cdr3_nt: TGTGCCAGCAGCACGTTCGGGAGTAACGAGCAGTACTTC; cdr3_aa: CASSTFGSNEQYF
clone_size: few; v_call: TRBV5-6; j_call: TRBJ1-4; d_call: .; cdr3_nt: TGTGCCAGCAGCTTCGGAACTAATGAAAAACTGTTTTTT; cdr3_aa: CASSFGTNEKLFF
clone_size: .; v_call: TRBV27; j_call: TRBJ1-6; d_call: TRBD1; cdr3_nt: TGTGCCAGCAAAGCCGGGACAGGGTTCGGCTCACCCCTCCACTTT; cdr3_aa: CASKAGTGFGSPLHF